Below are 10 T cell receptor beta chains sequenced from a single sample in a study of T cell responses to AZD1222 COVID-19 vaccine. The data were produced by immunoSEQ multiplex PCR, yet TCRdb's version contains in-frame clones alone and is incomplete. This sample has over 120,000 clones, with 92% found just once. The input for sequencing was peripheral blood, taken on day 0 of AZD1222 vaccination. These receptors all stem from an adult in good health.

This chain joins TRBV28 and TRBJ2-1, with a tentative D call TRBD2 (5 bases). Trimming stripped 4 bases from V and 6 bases from J, with 10 bases between. This CDR3 has 13 amino acids. CDR1 and CDR2 (germline): MDHEN, SYDVKM. CDR3 in DNA: TGTGCCAGCAGTTACGCCCGGGGCAATGAGCAGTTCTTC. Amino acid sequence: CASSYARGNEQFF.

This chain joins TRBV18 and TRBJ2-3, with TRBD2 as a possible D gene (5 bases). Trimming left V 3 bases short and J 4 bases short, with 11 bases between. Per germline, CDR1 KGHSH and CDR2 LQKENI. This CDR3 has 14 residues. CDR3 protein: CASSPSSGADTQYF. CDR3 DNA sequence: TGTGCCAGCTCACCGTCCAGCGGCGCAGATACGCAGTATTTT.

The count of this clone is one. The V gene is TRBV19, the J gene TRBJ1-2, with TRBD1 matching 7 bases. Germline trimming cut 8 bases from V and 4 bases from J; bases unmatched to any gene: 10. This CDR3 comprises 14 residues. CDR1 is LNHDA and CDR2 is SQIVND in the germline V gene (reference sequence). The CDR3 DNA follows: TGTGCCAGTGCCGTAGGGGGCGCTGGCTATGGCTACACCTTC. It specifies CASAVGGAGYGYTF.

The chain joins TRBV24-1 to TRBJ2-7, with 8 nucleotides matching TRBD1. Germline assignment: CDR1 KGHDR and CDR2 SFDVKD. Trimming removed 9 bases from V and 3 bases from J; junction bases left unmatched: 3. CDR3 length: 12 residues. DNA of the CDR3: TGTGCCACCTCACAGGGGGACTACGAGCAGTACTTC. The encoded protein is CATSQGDYEQYF.

This chain connects TRBV7-2 to TRBJ2-3; D not resolved. The germline V and J ends were trimmed by 5 bases and 5 bases, with 11 bases remaining between them. CDR3 length equals 13 residues. Germline V gene sequence: CDR1 SGHTA, CDR2 FQGNSA. The CDR3 region is CASSLLQLDTQYF. The CDR3 DNA sequence: TGTGCCAGCAGCCTACTTCAGCTAGATACGCAGTATTTT.

J is TRBJ2-7 and V is TRBV15, with D unclear. In germline, CDR1 is LNHNV, CDR2 YYDKDF (reference sequence). V lost 0 bases to trimming and J lost 3 bases, with 3 bases between them. The CDR3 extends over 12 amino acids. The CDR3 loop reads CATSRDSYEQYF. The DNA for the CDR3 is TGTGCCACCAGCAGAGACAGCTACGAGCAGTACTTC.

The chain employs TRBV11-3 and TRBJ2-7; no definite D call. The CDR3 length is 13 residues. The ends were cut back, 3 bases at V and 7 bases at J, with 13 bases in the middle. The V gene's germline CDR1 is SGHNT and CDR2 YENEEA. The CDR3 sequence: CASSLGPAREQYF. CDR3 sequence (DNA): TGTGCCAGCAGCTTGGGCCCGGCGCGGGAGCAGTACTTC.

This sequence joins TRBV19 and TRBJ1-2; D gene ambiguous. CDR1 is LNHDA and CDR2 is SQIVND in the germline V gene (reference sequence). The CDR3 length is 15 residues. Trimming left V 2 bases short and J 2 bases short, with 12 bases between. The CDR3 reads CASSIIGNSNYGYTF. The CDR3 DNA sequence: TGTGCCAGTAGTATAATCGGGAATAGCAACTATGGCTACACCTTC.

The V and J genes are TRBV12-3 or TRBV12-4 and TRBJ2-2; no firm D call. Between the trimmed V and J ends, which lost 2 bases and 7 bases, there was a span of 8 bases. CDR3 length equals 13 residues. The CDR3 DNA sequence: TGTGCCAGCAGTTTAAGTCGTGTCGGGGAGCTGTTTTTT. Its translation is CASSLSRVGELFF.

The chain employs TRBV25-1 and TRBJ2-7; TRBD1 matches 10 bases. The CDR3 totals 16 residues. Germline V gene data show CDR1 as MGHDK and CDR2 as SYGVNS. The ends lost 4 bases at V and 0 bases at J; junction bases unmatched: 6. Here the CDR3 reads CASSAWTGGNSYEQYF. The CDR3 bases are TGTGCCAGCAGTGCTTGGACAGGGGGAAACTCCTACGAGCAGTACTTC.